This T cell receptor (beta chain) is drawn from a study of blood T cell repertoires in COVID-19. Study-wide background: The analysed material was cDNA or gDNA that came from T cells, B-cell-depleted T cells, or PBMCs.

Original methodology: Reference gene primer amplification yielded estimated nucleated cell counts. The repertoire was sequenced with immunoSEQ multiplex PCR; TCRdb's copy has only in-frame clones and lacks some. V, J and clone size were drawn from that table, and D and trimming were deduced from the DNA. The profile shows over 35,000 clones, around 81% of them singletons. This clone was detected only a few times. The CDR3 is 15 amino acids. Germline V gene data show CDR1 as SGHRS and CDR2 as YFSETQ. Trimming left V 3 bases short and J 6 bases short, with 15 bases between. The sample consisted of peripheral blood. The gene calls are TRBV5-1 and TRBJ2-2, with a tentative D call TRBD1 (6 bases). This TCR derives from a man aged 35 to 55 with active or convalescent COVID-19. The CDR3 region is CASSSRGGFPGELFF. Written as DNA, the CDR3 is TGCGCCAGCAGCTCTAGAGGGGGTTTTCCCGGGGAGCTGTTTTTT.